A selection of T cell receptor beta chains follows, all from one sample in a study of shared clonotypes between healthy human individuals. Assay used: immunoSEQ multiplex PCR; TCRdb lists only in-frame clones, some missing. This table has roughly 300,000 clones, 80% to 90% appearing once. The sequencing sample was made of memory CD8+ T cells sorted from blood. These TCRs come from a man aged 18 to 35 in good health. The CDR3 runs from the conserved cysteine through the conserved F or W. A D gene is named only where the DNA matches it firmly. Clone size is given for some rows only: seen once, a few or many times, or a class if the clone is expanded.

V gene	clone size	D gene	J gene	CDR3 protein	CDR3 DNA
TRBV27	.	.	TRBJ2-7	CASSTPLDREQYF	TGTGCCAGCAGTACCCCCTTGGATCGCGAGCAGTACTTC
TRBV9	.	TRBD1	TRBJ1-1	CASSAGGENTEAFF	TGTGCCAGCAGCGCAGGGGGGGAGAACACTGAAGCTTTCTTT
TRBV19	.	.	TRBJ1-4	CASSIIANEKLFF	TGTGCCAGTAGTATAATAGCCAATGAAAAACTGTTTTTT
TRBV11-2	.	TRBD1	TRBJ2-1	CASSPGQGYNEQFF	TGTGCCAGCAGCCCAGGACAGGGATACAATGAGCAGTTCTTC
TRBV30	.	.	TRBJ1-1	CAWRKDLVNTEAFF	TGTGCCTGGAGAAAGGACCTCGTGAACACTGAAGCTTTCTTT
TRBV14	.	.	TRBJ1-2	CASSQGYNYGYTF	TGTGCCAGCAGCCAAGGCTATAACTATGGCTACACCTTC
TRBV5-1	.	TRBD2	TRBJ2-2	CASSLVLAGATGELFF	TGCGCCAGCAGCTTGGTACTAGCGGGAGCCACCGGGGAGCTGTTTTTT
TRBV4-3	.	.	TRBJ2-6	CASSQMGPGATSGANVLTF	TGCGCCAGCAGCCAGATGGGTCCGGGGGCAACGTCTGGGGCCAACGTCCTGACTTTC
TRBV19	few	.	TRBJ1-6	CASSPSVGPYNSPLHF	TGTGCCAGTAGCCCGTCAGTCGGGCCCTATAATTCACCCCTCCACTTT
TRBV30	.	TRBD1	TRBJ2-7	CAWSSPGTGTSSYEQYF	TGTGCCTGGAGTTCGCCGGGGACAGGGACAAGCTCCTACGAGCAGTACTTC
TRBV7-2	.	.	TRBJ2-4	CASSFQGLGNIQYF	TGTGCCAGCAGCTTTCAGGGGTTAGGAAACATTCAGTACTTC
TRBV21-1	.	.	TRBJ2-7	CASSERQGARYEQYF	TGTGCCAGCAGCGAGCGACAGGGGGCGCGATACGAGCAGTACTTC
TRBV7-9	.	.	TRBJ2-7	CASSPPSKGYEQYF	TGTGCCAGCAGCCCCCCTAGTAAAGGCTACGAGCAGTACTTC
TRBV6-5	.	.	TRBJ1-5	CASSQTGYSNQPQHF	TGTGCCAGCAGCCAAACAGGGTATAGCAATCAGCCCCAGCATTTT
TRBV30	few	.	TRBJ1-1	CAWDISMNTEAFF	TGTGCCTGGGACATTTCCATGAACACTGAAGCTTTCTTT
TRBV28	.	.	TRBJ2-7	CASSLAGLSYEQYF	TGTGCCAGCAGTTTGGCAGGACTATCCTACGAGCAGTACTTC
TRBV27	.	TRBD2	TRBJ2-7	CASSFSTSASSYEQYF	TGTGCCAGCAGTTTTTCGACTAGCGCTTCGTCCTACGAGCAGTACTTC
TRBV6-1	.	.	TRBJ2-7	CASSEGPDPRYEQYF	TGTGCCAGCAGTGAGGGACCAGACCCTCGCTACGAGCAGTACTTC
TRBV7-6	.	.	TRBJ2-2	CASSLGVSGNTGELFF	TGTGCCAGCAGCTTAGGGGTTAGCGGGAACACCGGGGAGCTGTTTTTT
TRBV18	.	.	TRBJ2-7	CASSPRYRSGSYEQYF	TGTGCCAGCTCACCACGATACAGGTCAGGATCCTACGAGCAGTACTTC
TRBV5-4	.	.	TRBJ2-3	CASSVVTDTQYF	TGTGCCAGCAGCGTAGTGACAGATACGCAGTATTTT
TRBV4-3	.	TRBD1	TRBJ2-7	CASSQVWDSSYEQYF	TGCGCCAGCAGCCAAGTTTGGGACAGCTCCTACGAGCAGTACTTC
TRBV15	.	TRBD1	TRBJ1-6	CATSRVWDSNNSPLHF	TGTGCCACCAGCAGAGTTTGGGACAGCAATAATTCACCCCTCCACTTT
TRBV2	.	.	TRBJ2-7	CASSEGASDSYEQYF	TGTGCCAGCAGTGAAGGTGCTAGCGATTCCTACGAGCAGTACTTC
TRBV9	.	TRBD2	TRBJ2-7	CASSPDGGSYEQYF	TGTGCCAGCAGCCCGGACGGGGGGAGCTACGAGCAGTACTTC
TRBV4-1	few	TRBD1	TRBJ2-7	CASSQRQGDEQYF	TGCGCCAGCAGCCAAAGACAGGGAGACGAGCAGTACTTC
TRBV28	.	.	TRBJ1-1	CASSFWGLNTEAFF	TGTGCCAGCAGTTTCTGGGGCCTGAACACTGAAGCTTTCTTT
TRBV5-8	few	.	TRBJ2-1	CASSLGLNSYNEQFF	TGCGCCAGCAGCCTGGGTCTAAACTCCTACAATGAGCAGTTCTTC
TRBV27	.	TRBD1	TRBJ2-2	CASSQIHRGLYTGELFF	TGTGCCAGCAGTCAAATCCACAGGGGGTTGTACACCGGGGAGCTGTTTTTT
TRBV5-5	.	.	TRBJ1-1	CASSLIVNTEAFF	TGTGCCAGCAGCTTGATAGTGAACACTGAAGCTTTCTTT
TRBV28	.	TRBD2	TRBJ2-1	CASSFLVGTSGYSYNEQFF	TGTGCCAGCAGTTTCCTAGTAGGGACTAGCGGCTACTCCTACAATGAGCAGTTCTTC
TRBV11-2	few	.	TRBJ1-2	CASTEGRSYGYTF	TGTGCCAGCACCGAGGGACGTAGCTATGGCTACACCTTC
TRBV6-5	.	.	TRBJ1-2	CASSSTGTRDYDYTF	TGTGCCAGCAGTTCCACCGGGACACGGGACTATGACTACACCTTC
TRBV9	.	.	TRBJ2-7	CASSVSGGNTYEQYF	TGTGCCAGCAGCGTATCGGGGGGCAATACCTACGAGCAGTACTTC
TRBV4-1	.	.	TRBJ1-2	CASSQVPWAVSRGYTF	TGCGCCAGCAGCCAAGTCCCCTGGGCGGTCAGCAGGGGCTACACCTTC
TRBV19	few	TRBD2	TRBJ2-7	CASSIWASGAYEQYF	TGTGCCAGTAGTATCTGGGCTAGCGGAGCCTACGAGCAGTACTTC
TRBV28	.	.	TRBJ1-1	CASSLLGGAGTEAFF	TGTGCCAGCAGTTTATTGGGAGGGGCCGGCACTGAAGCTTTCTTT
TRBV6-5	.	.	TRBJ2-7	CASSYGEGGHYEQYF	TGTGCCAGCAGTTACGGGGAGGGGGGACACTACGAGCAGTACTTC
TRBV29-1	.	TRBD2	TRBJ2-7	CSVVSGGSYEQYF	TGCAGCGTTGTCAGCGGGGGCTCCTACGAGCAGTACTTC
TRBV27	.	.	TRBJ2-7	CASSQQVAAGEQYF	TGTGCCAGCAGTCAACAGGTGGCCGCGGGAGAGCAGTACTTC
TRBV11-2	.	.	TRBJ2-1	CASSLVSSYNEQFF	TGTGCCAGCAGCCTCGTGAGCTCCTACAATGAGCAGTTCTTC
TRBV29-1	.	.	TRBJ1-2	CSVEEAGGYGYTF	TGCAGCGTTGAAGAAGCGGGAGGCTATGGCTACACCTTC
TRBV19	.	.	TRBJ1-2	CASRIGGSSVDGYTF	TGTGCCAGTAGGATCGGGGGTTCCTCAGTCGACGGCTACACCTTC
TRBV5-1	few	.	TRBJ2-5	CASSLGLGSAIQETQYF	TGCGCCAGCAGCTTGGGACTTGGTAGCGCTATCCAAGAGACCCAGTACTTC
TRBV6-5	.	.	TRBJ1-1	CASYGGDRAEAFF	TGTGCCAGCTATGGCGGGGATCGGGCTGAAGCTTTCTTT